This TCR beta chain came from a study of blood T cell repertoires in COVID-19. Study context: The cDNA or gDNA used as material had been derived from T cells, B-cell-depleted T cells, or PBMCs.

This CDR3 has 15 amino acids. The germline CDR1 and CDR2 sequences are MGHRA and YSYEKL. V was clipped by 0 bases and J by 3 bases, with 11 bases between them. In the original processing: For nucleated cells, counts were estimated from reference gene primer amplification. Some clones are missing from TCRdb's copy, which holds only in-frame ones; the method was immunoSEQ multiplex PCR. V, J and clone size are taken as reported in that table, and D and trimming were inferred from the DNA itself. The sample holds more than 200,000 clones, 89% seen once. Participant age was roughly 18 to 95 years, and participants resided in 20 to 30 US areas. In assigning cohorts, the study relied on participant-reported clinical history.

The V and J genes are TRBV4-1 and TRBJ1-1; no clear D. The receptor comes from a woman aged 25 to 39 with acute COVID-19. Sequencing was performed on PBMCs or T cells enriched from blood (not recorded which). The CDR3, as DNA: TGCGCCAGCAGCCAAGATCGATTGCGGGACACTGAAGCTTTCTTT. This translates into CASSQDRLRDTEAFF.